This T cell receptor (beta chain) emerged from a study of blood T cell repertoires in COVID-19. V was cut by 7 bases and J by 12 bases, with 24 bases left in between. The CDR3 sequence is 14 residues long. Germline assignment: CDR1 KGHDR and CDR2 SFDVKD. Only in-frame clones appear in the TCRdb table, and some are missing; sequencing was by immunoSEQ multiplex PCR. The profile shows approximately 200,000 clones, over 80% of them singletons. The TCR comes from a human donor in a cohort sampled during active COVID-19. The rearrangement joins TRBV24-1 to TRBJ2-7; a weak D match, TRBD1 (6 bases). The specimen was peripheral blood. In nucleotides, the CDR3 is TGTGCCACCAGGTCATGGGACACCGACGGTCGCCGGTACTTC. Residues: CATRSWDTDGRRYF.